Detailed here is one TCR beta chain. A much larger clone differs by one base, so this may be a read error. The sample comes from a study of T cells in Graves' hyperthyroidism and ophthalmopathy. The source material, RNA transcripts, was used to amplify TCR beta CDR3 regions. First-round RT-PCR of the TCR CDR3 relied on the HTBI primer set. TCRdb ran MiXCR on the multiplex PCR reads and lists one entry per CDR3 protein. The sample holds roughly 510,000 distinct CDR3 sequences; more than 20% are singletons and the top ten take approximately 26%. This CDR3 has 15 amino acids. From germline, CDR1 is MNHEY and CDR2 SVGAGI. J was trimmed by 4 bases and V by 7 bases; bases with no gene match: 9.

Source material: blood. This TCR derives from a young man with Graves' hyperthyroidism. The V gene is TRBV6-5, the J gene TRBJ2-5; 10 nucleotides match TRBD2. DNA for the CDR3: TGTGCCAGCACTACTCAAGCGGGGGGGTCAGAGACCCAGTACTTC. This gives the protein CASTTQAGGSETQYF.